The T cell receptor beta chain described here comes from a study of blood T cell repertoires in COVID-19. About the research overall: Spain, Italy and the United States supplied samples that represented acute and convalescent COVID-19. The analysed material was cDNA or gDNA that came from T cells, B-cell-depleted T cells, or PBMCs.

Germline V lookup: CDR1 SGHRS, CDR2 YFSETQ. Trimming cost V 0 bases and J 2 bases; bases outside gene matches: 5. The CDR3 has 16 residues. This clone was detected only a few times. As originally analysed: Amplifying reference gene primers gave estimates of nucleated cell counts. Repertoires were generated with immunoSEQ multiplex PCR, while TCRdb's copy carries only in-frame clones and drops some. D and trimming were read from the DNA, whereas the V and J calls and clone size are those reported in that table. The sample includes about 140,000 clones, around 85% seen only once; the top ten take roughly 2.9%.

J is TRBJ1-5 and V is TRBV5-1, with TRBD1 matching 7 bases. The sample taken for sequencing was peripheral blood. This sequence was found in a man between 45 and 60 years old with acute or convalescent COVID-19. The CDR3 spells CASSLGAGGGNQPQHF. DNA of the CDR3: TGCGCCAGCAGCTTGGGGGCAGGGGGTGGCAATCAGCCCCAGCATTTT.